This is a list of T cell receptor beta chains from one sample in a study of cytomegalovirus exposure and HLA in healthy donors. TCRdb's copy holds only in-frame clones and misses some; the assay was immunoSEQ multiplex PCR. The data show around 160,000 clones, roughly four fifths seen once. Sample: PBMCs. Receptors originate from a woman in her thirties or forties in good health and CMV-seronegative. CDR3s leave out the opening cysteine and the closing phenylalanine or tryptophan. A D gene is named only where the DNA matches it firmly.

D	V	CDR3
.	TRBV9	ASSQKRDERISGNTIY
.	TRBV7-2	ASSSRTSSGNTIY
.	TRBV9	ASSLGLNTGELF
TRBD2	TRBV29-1	SAGTTNTGELF
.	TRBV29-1	SVEDVIEQF
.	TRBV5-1	ASSLATDSITGELF
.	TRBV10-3	AISGQSPGKEQY
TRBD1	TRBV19	ASSRAGTARSYEQY
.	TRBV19	ASSIAPGTYPYEQY
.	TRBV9	ASSVGNGRGTDTQY
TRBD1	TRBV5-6	ASSPSGTGDASPLH
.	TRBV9	ASSVAPTANTGELF
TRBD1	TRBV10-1	ASTRQGTERIAKNIQY
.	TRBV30	AWTGDMKAF
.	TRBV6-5	ASASGSGYT
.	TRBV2	ASSEEQVSYNEQF
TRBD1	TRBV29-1	SVVDRDLYTEAF
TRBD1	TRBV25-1	ASSEPGQGHDEQY
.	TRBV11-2	ASSLNQGYEQY
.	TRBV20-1	SAGRAGQF
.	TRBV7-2	ASSLVSVTNTEAF
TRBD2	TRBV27	ASSLMREGHEQY
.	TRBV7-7	ASSPIPGYEQY
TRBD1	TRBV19	ASSIEGTGPEAF
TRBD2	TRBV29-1	SVASGRADNEQF
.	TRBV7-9	ASSGGGLSTDTQY
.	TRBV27	ASSLIYSGANYGYT
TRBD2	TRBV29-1	SVEEAGVGTGELF
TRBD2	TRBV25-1	ASSDRLAENEQF
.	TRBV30	AWTGNNEKLF
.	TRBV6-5	ASSYGSQGEETQY
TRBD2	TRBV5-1	ASSPHSGSLTDTQY
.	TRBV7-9	ASSSDGGGVSYT
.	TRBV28	ASSPPGGGYGYT
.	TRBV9	ASSVATGPTNEQF
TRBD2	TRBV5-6	ASSLALAGPTDTQY
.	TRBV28	ASLVRSSTYGYT
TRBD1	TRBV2	ARGQVNTEAF
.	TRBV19	ASTQGPNPNQPQH
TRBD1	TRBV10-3	AISARSTGGDEKLF
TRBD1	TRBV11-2	ASSKNRGPKYSNQPQH
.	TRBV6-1	ASSPRGYEQY
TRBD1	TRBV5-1	ASSLQGDGGNTIY
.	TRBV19	ASSRAGKGDYGYT
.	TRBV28	ASSLWEASDTEAF
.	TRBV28	ASSPEGGDTQY
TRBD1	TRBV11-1	ASSLRQGLGNIQY